This T cell receptor (beta chain) is from a study of CD8+CD57+ T cells in acquired aplastic anemia. Study details: DNA from sorted CD4+ and CD8+ cells averaged around 3 ug. General study results and limits: Patients and controls turned out to have some 30 CD8+ CDR3 sequences in common.

V lost 6 bases to trimming and J lost 7 bases, with 19 bases between them. The CDR3 extends over 15 amino acids. The germline V gene has CDR1 SNHLY and CDR2 FYNNEI. Sequencing was done on patients that had shown CD8+CD57+ cell expansion by flow cytometry. No therapy had been given to the patients at the time of blood sampling. Genomic DNA templated the TCR beta VDJ and CDR3 profiling. MiXCR was run by TCRdb on the reads, yielding one entry per CDR3 protein. The sample includes 400,000 to 600,000 distinct CDR3 sequences, around 32% seen only once; the top ten take 0.75% to 0.95%. This clonotype was detected a few times. Its antigen is still unknown.

The sequence derives from a human donor with aplastic anemia. The sequenced sample consisted of sorted CD4+, CD8+, or CD8+CD57+ T cells (not recorded which) from PBMCs. The chain couples TRBV2 to TRBJ2-1, with D possibly being TRBD2 (5 bases). CDR3 DNA: TGTGCCAGCAGACAAAGGCACCTAGAGGGAAATGAGCAGTTCTTC. Its translation: CASRQRHLEGNEQFF.